Listed below are T cell receptor beta chains from one sample, sequenced in a study of T cells after yellow fever vaccination. TCRdb re-analysed the 5' RACE reads in MiXCR, keeping a single row per CDR3 protein. The table lists 250,000 to 400,000 distinct CDR3 sequences, approximately 4.3% of them singletons, with just under 20% in the top ten. Here the sequenced sample was PBMCs, taken 15 days after the yellow fever booster vaccination. Receptors were obtained from a man between 18 and 29 years old who received the YFV17D yellow fever vaccine. Both conserved end residues are part of each CDR3. Fields, in order: D gene, J gene, clone size, V gene, CDR3 protein, CDR3 DNA. A D gene is named only where the DNA matches it firmly. Size values are once, few and many counts, or a class for expanded clones, and some rows have none.

>-|TRBJ1-1|-|TRBV6-2/TRBV6-3
CASRERVLNTEAFF
TGTGCCAGCAGGGAACGGGTGTTGAACACTGAAGCTTTCTTT
>TRBD1|TRBJ1-2|many|TRBV6-2/TRBV6-3
CASSYSLRDRDGYTF
TGTGCCAGCAGTTACTCTCTCCGGGACAGGGATGGCTACACCTTC
>-|TRBJ1-4|-|TRBV27
CASRDVNEKLFF
TGTGCCAGCCGGGACGTTAATGAAAAACTGTTTTTT
>-|TRBJ1-5|-|TRBV20-1
CSASGRVTNQPQHF
TGCAGTGCTAGCGGCAGGGTTACCAATCAGCCCCAGCATTTT
>-|TRBJ2-3|many|TRBV11-2
CAWSVDSTQYF
TGTGCCTGGTCGGTAGACTCTACGCAGTATTTT
>-|TRBJ2-1|many|TRBV24-1
CATSGTPPNEQFF
TGTGCCACCAGTGGGACTCCACCTAATGAGCAGTTCTTC
>-|TRBJ2-1|many|TRBV5-1
CASSLTTGTTIPLF
TGCGCCAGCAGCCTGACCACAGGGACCACCATCCCCCTCTTC
>TRBD1|TRBJ1-5|many|TRBV20-1
CSARHRGNDNQPQHF
TGCAGTGCTAGACACAGGGGCAACGACAATCAGCCCCAGCATTTT
>-|TRBJ1-1|-|TRBV18
CASSPRRDTIGGTEAFF
TGTGCCAGCTCACCACGGAGGGACACCATCGGGGGCACTGAAGCTTTCTTT
>-|TRBJ2-3|many|TRBV7-3
CASSLGTYRSTDTQYF
TGTGCCAGCAGCTTAGGGACTTATCGGAGCACAGATACGCAGTATTTT
>TRBD2|TRBJ2-3|many|TRBV28
CASPPLAGGLDTQYF
TGTGCCAGCCCCCCACTAGCGGGGGGGCTGGATACGCAGTATTTT
>-|TRBJ1-1|few|TRBV9
CASSVGKGEAFF
TGTGCCAGCAGCGTAGGGAAGGGTGAAGCTTTCTTT
>-|TRBJ2-4|-|TRBV18
CASSPRGTVQIQYF
TGTGCCAGCTCGCCCCGTGGGACGGTGCAGATTCAGTACTTC
>-|TRBJ1-2|many|TRBV27
CASSFRVNYGYTF
TGTGCCAGCAGTTTCAGGGTTAACTATGGCTACACCTTC
>-|TRBJ1-4|many|TRBV21-1
CASCPQGLFF
TGTGCCAGCTGCCCGCAGGGGCTGTTTTTT
>TRBD2|TRBJ2-3|few|TRBV4-1
CASSQIAGASTDTQYF
TGCGCCAGCAGCCAGATAGCGGGGGCTAGCACAGATACGCAGTATTTT
>TRBD2|TRBJ2-2|many|TRBV2
CASSAGLAGGHTGELFF
TGTGCCAGCAGCGCGGGACTAGCGGGGGGTCACACCGGGGAGCTGTTTTTT
>-|TRBJ1-2|many|TRBV7-2
CASLERGSGAGGYTF
TGTGCCAGCTTAGAAAGGGGTTCAGGGGCGGGCGGCTACACCTTC
>-|TRBJ1-5|many|TRBV12-3/TRBV12-4
CASSPPDRLPPQPQHF
TGTGCCAGCAGTCCCCCTGACCGACTTCCCCCGCAGCCCCAGCATTTT
>-|TRBJ2-3|-|TRBV27
CASSSGRGGGSTDTQYF
TGTGCCAGCAGTTCTGGACGTGGGGGGGGCAGCACAGATACGCAGTATTTT
>TRBD1|TRBJ1-2|-|TRBV7-9
CASRRSHPGQGGGYTF
TGTGCCAGCAGAAGAAGCCATCCGGGACAGGGCGGGGGCTACACCTTC
>TRBD1|TRBJ2-3|few|TRBV24-1
CATSDSRTGRADTQYF
TGTGCCACCAGTGATTCGCGGACAGGGAGAGCAGATACGCAGTATTTT
>TRBD2|TRBJ2-2|many|TRBV20-1
CSALAGGSTGELFF
TGCAGTGCCCTAGCGGGGGGGAGCACCGGGGAGCTGTTTTTT
>-|TRBJ1-6|few|TRBV20-1
CSAQPILSSYNSPLHF
TGCAGTGCTCAGCCGATCCTAAGCTCCTATAATTCACCCCTCCACTTT
>-|TRBJ2-2|many|TRBV14
CASSPSGNTGELFF
TGTGCCAGCAGCCCTTCGGGGAACACCGGGGAGCTGTTTTTT
>TRBD2|TRBJ2-3|many|TRBV20-1
CSVGTSSDTQYF
TGCAGTGTTGGGACTAGCTCAGATACGCAGTATTTT
>-|TRBJ1-4|few|TRBV18
CASSPTEATNEKLFF
TGTGCCAGCTCACCCACGGAGGCAACTAATGAAAAACTGTTTTTT
>TRBD1|TRBJ2-1|many|TRBV24-1
CATSGLQPRGLSNEQFF
TGTGCCACCAGTGGGCTGCAGCCAAGGGGGCTGAGCAATGAGCAGTTCTTC
>-|TRBJ2-5|-|TRBV20-1
CSAEGGETQYF
TGCAGTGCGGAAGGTGGGGAGACCCAGTACTTC
>-|TRBJ2-3|many|TRBV2
CASSERAGISTPSTDTQYF
TGTGCCAGCAGTGAACGGGCCGGGATCTCAACCCCTAGCACAGATACGCAGTATTTT
>TRBD1|TRBJ1-6|few|TRBV20-1
CSARGSDRGYPYALHF
TGCAGTGCTAGAGGGTCTGACAGGGGGTACCCCTACGCCCTCCACTTT
>-|TRBJ1-4|-|TRBV7-8
CASSPRGDARVEKLFF
TGTGCCAGCAGCCCTCGGGGGGATGCGAGAGTTGAAAAACTGTTTTTT
>TRBD1|TRBJ2-3|-|TRBV7-9
CASSLAVTGVTDTQYF
TGTGCCAGCAGCTTAGCAGTAACAGGGGTCACAGATACGCAGTATTTT
>-|TRBJ2-5|few|TRBV5-1
CASRRGVLGETQYF
TGCGCCAGCCGACGGGGTGTACTAGGGGAGACCCAGTACTTC
>-|TRBJ1-2|few|TRBV12-3/TRBV12-4
CASSETGSIYGYTF
TGTGCCAGCAGTGAAACAGGGTCCATCTATGGCTACACCTTC
>TRBD1|TRBJ2-5|many|TRBV12-3/TRBV12-4
CASLPTTGGLGETQYF
TGTGCCAGCCTGCCCACCACAGGGGGTCTTGGGGAGACCCAGTACTTC
>-|TRBJ2-2|many|TRBV7-2
CASSLEWGRRGTGELFF
TGTGCCAGCAGCTTAGAGTGGGGAAGACGTGGCACCGGGGAGCTGTTTTTT
>-|TRBJ1-2|-|TRBV6-2/TRBV6-3
CAPKEEIHYGYTF
TGTGCCCCAAAGGAGGAGATACACTATGGCTACACCTTC
>-|TRBJ2-3|few|TRBV3-1
CASSLTPGATDTQYF
TGTGCCAGCAGCCTTACGCCAGGGGCCACAGATACGCAGTATTTT
>-|TRBJ1-5|many|TRBV6-1
CASSGLLAQHF
TGTGCCAGCAGTGGTCTCTTGGCCCAGCATTTT
>-|TRBJ1-5|-|TRBV27
CASSLERANQPQHF
TGTGCCAGCAGTTTAGAAAGGGCCAATCAGCCCCAGCATTTT
>-|TRBJ1-1|many|TRBV7-8
CASSSPQGSIPEAFF
TGTGCCAGCAGCTCACCACAGGGATCGATCCCTGAAGCTTTCTTT
>TRBD2|TRBJ2-3|many|TRBV5-5
CASSLMRGGPPDTQYF
TGTGCCAGCAGCTTAATGCGGGGGGGCCCACCTGATACGCAGTATTTT
>-|TRBJ2-3|few|TRBV2
CASSGRPDTSTDTQYF
TGTGCCAGCAGTGGCAGGCCCGACACTAGCACAGATACGCAGTATTTT
>-|TRBJ1-1|many|TRBV12-3/TRBV12-4
CASSPSGHSNTEAFF
TGTGCCAGCAGTCCCTCGGGACATTCGAACACTGAAGCTTTCTTT